The 3 T cell receptor beta chains reported below all come from one sample, sequenced in a study of blood T cell repertoires in COVID-19. TCRdb's table, derived via immunoSEQ multiplex PCR, lists solely in-frame clones and lacks some. The sample has 100,000 or so clones; roughly 84% are singletons. The sample consisted of peripheral blood. The receptor set was obtained from a man aged 65 to 79 with active or convalescent COVID-19.

The V and J genes are TRBV10-3 and TRBJ1-1, with D unresolved. Per the germline V gene, CDR1 is ENHRY and CDR2 is SYGVKD. V shed 11 bases and J shed 1 base, with 8 bases lying between them. The CDR3 is 11 amino acids. Written as DNA, the CDR3 is TGTGCCTCAAGAGAGAACACTGAAGCTTTCTTT. Amino acid sequence: CASRENTEAFF.

The rearrangement links TRBV14 to TRBJ1-3; the D is unclear. Germline V gene data show CDR1 as SGHDN and CDR2 as FVKESK. The CDR3 consists of 17 residues. Trimming stripped 3 bases from V and 7 bases from J, with 22 bases between. Written as DNA, the CDR3 is TGTGCCAGCAGCCACCAAGGCGGGATCCGTTTTAGTAACACCATATATTTT. Protein sequence: CASSHQGGIRFSNTIYF.

V gene TRBV7-9 combines with J gene TRBJ1-1, with 9 positions matching TRBD1. The CDR3 sequence is 15 residues long. After removal of 5 bases from V and 4 bases from J, the junction contained 8 bases not matched to a gene. Germline CDR1 and CDR2: SEHNR and FQNEAQ (reference sequence). The CDR3 region has the DNA TGTGCCAGCAGCCCCTCACAGGGGGCTGGCACTGAAGCTTTCTTT. It specifies CASSPSQGAGTEAFF.